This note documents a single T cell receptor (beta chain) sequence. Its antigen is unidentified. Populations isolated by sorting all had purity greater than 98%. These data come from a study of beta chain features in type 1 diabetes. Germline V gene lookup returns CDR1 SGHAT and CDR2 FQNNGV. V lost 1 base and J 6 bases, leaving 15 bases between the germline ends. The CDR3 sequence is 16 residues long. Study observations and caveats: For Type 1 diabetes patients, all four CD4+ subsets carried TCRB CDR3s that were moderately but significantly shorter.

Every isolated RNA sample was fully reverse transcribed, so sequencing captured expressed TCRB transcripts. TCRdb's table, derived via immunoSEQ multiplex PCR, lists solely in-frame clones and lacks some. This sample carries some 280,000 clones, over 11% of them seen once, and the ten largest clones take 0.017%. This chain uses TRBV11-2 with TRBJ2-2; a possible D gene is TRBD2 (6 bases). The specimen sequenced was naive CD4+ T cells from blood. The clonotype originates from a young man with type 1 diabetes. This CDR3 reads CASSLVGGFIPGELFF. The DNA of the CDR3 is TGTGCCAGCAGCTTAGTGGGGGGTTTTATCCCCGGGGAGCTGTTTTTT.